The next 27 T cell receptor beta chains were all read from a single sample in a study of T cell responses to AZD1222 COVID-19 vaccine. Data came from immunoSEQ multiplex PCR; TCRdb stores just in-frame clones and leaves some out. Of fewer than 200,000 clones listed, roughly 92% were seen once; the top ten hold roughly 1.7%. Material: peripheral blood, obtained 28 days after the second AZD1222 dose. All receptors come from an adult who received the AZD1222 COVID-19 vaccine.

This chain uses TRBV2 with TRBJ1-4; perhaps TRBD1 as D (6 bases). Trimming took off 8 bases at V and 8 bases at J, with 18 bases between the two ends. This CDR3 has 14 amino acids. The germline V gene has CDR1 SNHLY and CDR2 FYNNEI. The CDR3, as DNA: TGTGCCAGCCGGGCCCGACAGGCAAGAGAAAAACTGTTTTTT. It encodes CASRARQAREKLFF.

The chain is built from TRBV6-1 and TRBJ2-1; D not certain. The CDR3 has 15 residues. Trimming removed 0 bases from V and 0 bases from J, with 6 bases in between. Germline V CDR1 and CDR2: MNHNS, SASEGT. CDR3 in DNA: TGTGCCAGCAGTGAAGCCCGCAACTCCTACAATGAGCAGTTCTTC. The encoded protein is CASSEARNSYNEQFF.

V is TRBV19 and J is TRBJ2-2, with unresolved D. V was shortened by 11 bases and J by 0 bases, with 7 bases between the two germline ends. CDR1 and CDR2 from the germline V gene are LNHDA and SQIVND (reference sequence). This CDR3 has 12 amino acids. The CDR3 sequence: CAGTANTGELFF. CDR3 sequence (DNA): TGTGCCGGCACAGCGAACACCGGGGAGCTGTTTTTT.

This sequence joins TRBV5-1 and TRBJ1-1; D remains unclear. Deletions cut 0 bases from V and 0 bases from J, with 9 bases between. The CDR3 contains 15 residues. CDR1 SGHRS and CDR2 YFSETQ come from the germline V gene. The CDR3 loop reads CASSLEGAMNTEAFF. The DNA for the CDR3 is TGCGCCAGCAGCTTGGAAGGTGCCATGAACACTGAAGCTTTCTTT. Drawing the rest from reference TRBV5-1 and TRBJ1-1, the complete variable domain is KAGVTQTPRYLIKTRGQQVTLSCSPISGHRSVSWYQQTPGQGLQFLFEYFSETQRNKGNFPGRFSGRQFSNSRSEMNVSTLELGDSALYLCASSLEGAMNTEAFFGQGTRLTVV.

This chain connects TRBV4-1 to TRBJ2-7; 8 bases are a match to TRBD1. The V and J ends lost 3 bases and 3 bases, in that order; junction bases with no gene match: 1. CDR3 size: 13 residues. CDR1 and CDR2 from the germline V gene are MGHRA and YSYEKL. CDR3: CASSHGQGYEQYF. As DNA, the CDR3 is TGCGCCAGCAGCCACGGACAGGGCTACGAGCAGTACTTC.

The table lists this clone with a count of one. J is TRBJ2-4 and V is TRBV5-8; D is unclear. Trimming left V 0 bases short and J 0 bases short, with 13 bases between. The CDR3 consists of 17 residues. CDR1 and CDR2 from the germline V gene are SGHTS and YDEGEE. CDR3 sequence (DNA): TGTGCCAGCAGCTTGGCCGTTTTGACGGGAGCCAAAAACATTCAGTACTTC. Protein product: CASSLAVLTGAKNIQYF.

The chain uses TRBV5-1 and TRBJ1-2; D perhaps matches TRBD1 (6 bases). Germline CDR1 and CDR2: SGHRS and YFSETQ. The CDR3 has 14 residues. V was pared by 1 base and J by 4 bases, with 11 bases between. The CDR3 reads CASSLQGSVYGYTF. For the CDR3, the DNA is TGCGCCAGCAGCTTGCAGGGGTCTGTCTATGGCTACACCTTC.

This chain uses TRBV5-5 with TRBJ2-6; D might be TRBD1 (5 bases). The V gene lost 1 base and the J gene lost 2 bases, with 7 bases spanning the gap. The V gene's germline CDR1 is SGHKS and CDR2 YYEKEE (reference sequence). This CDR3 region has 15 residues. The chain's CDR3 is CASSLLGAGANVLTF. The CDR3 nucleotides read TGTGCCAGCAGCTTGTTAGGGGCTGGGGCCAACGTCCTGACTTTC.

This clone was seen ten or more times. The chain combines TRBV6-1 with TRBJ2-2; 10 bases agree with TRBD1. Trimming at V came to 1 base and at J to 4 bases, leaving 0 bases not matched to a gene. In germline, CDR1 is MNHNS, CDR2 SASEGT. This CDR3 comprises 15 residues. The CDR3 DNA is TGTGCCAGCAGTGAAGGGACAGGGGGCACCGGGGAGCTGTTTTTT. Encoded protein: CASSEGTGGTGELFF.

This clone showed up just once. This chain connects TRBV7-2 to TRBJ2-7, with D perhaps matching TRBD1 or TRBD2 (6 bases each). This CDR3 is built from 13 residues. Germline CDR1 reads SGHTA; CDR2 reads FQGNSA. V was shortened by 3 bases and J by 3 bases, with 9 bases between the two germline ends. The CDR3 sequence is CASSFGGLYEQYF. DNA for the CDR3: TGTGCCAGCAGCTTCGGGGGCCTCTACGAGCAGTACTTC.

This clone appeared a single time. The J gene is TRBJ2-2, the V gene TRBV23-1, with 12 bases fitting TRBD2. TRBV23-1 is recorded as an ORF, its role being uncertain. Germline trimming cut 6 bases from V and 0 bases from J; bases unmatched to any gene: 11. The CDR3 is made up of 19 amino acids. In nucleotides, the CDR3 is TGCGCCAGCAGGACCCTAGCGGGAGGGGCCGATCCGAACACCGGGGAGCTGTTTTTT. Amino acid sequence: CASRTLAGGADPNTGELFF.

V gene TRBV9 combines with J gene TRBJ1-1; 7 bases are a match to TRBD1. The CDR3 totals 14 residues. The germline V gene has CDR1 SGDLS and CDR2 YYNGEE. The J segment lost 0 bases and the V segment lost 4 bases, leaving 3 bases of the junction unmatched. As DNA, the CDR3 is TGTGCCAGCAGCATCGACAGGGTGAACACTGAAGCTTTCTTT. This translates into CASSIDRVNTEAFF.

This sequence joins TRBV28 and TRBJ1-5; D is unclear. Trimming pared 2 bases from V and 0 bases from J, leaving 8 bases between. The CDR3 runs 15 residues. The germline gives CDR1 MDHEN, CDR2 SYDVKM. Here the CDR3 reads CASSLRLNSNQPQHF. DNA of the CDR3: TGTGCCAGCAGTTTAAGGCTAAATAGCAATCAGCCCCAGCATTTT.

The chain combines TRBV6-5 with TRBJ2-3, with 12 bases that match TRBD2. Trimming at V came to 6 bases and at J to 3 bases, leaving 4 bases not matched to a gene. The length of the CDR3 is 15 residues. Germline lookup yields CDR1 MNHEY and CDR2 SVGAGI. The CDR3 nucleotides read TGTGCCAGCAGGAGGACTAGCGGGATAACAGATACGCAGTATTTT. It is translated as CASRRTSGITDTQYF.

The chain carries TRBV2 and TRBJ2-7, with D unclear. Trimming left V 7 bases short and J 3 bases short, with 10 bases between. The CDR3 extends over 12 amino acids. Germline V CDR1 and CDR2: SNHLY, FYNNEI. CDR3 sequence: CASTGISYEQYF. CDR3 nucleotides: TGTGCCAGCACTGGCATCAGCTACGAGCAGTACTTC. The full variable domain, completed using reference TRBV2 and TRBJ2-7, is EPEVTQTPSHQVTQMGQEVILRCVPISNHLYFYWYRQILGQKVEFLVSFYNNEISEKSEIFDDQFSVERPDGSNFTLKIRSTKLEDSAMYFCASTGISYEQYFGPGTRLTVT.

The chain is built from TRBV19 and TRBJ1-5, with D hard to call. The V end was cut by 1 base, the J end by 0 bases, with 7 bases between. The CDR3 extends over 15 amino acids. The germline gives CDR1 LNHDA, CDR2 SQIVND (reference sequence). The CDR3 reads CASSIGPNSNQPQHF. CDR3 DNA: TGTGCCAGTAGTATAGGTCCCAATAGCAATCAGCCCCAGCATTTT.

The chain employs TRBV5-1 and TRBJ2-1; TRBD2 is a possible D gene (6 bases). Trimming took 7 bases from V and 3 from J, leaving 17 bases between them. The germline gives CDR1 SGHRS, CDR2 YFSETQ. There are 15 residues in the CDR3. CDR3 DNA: TGCGCCAGCCGGCAAGGCGGGACTGGCTACAATGAGCAGTTCTTC. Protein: CASRQGGTGYNEQFF.

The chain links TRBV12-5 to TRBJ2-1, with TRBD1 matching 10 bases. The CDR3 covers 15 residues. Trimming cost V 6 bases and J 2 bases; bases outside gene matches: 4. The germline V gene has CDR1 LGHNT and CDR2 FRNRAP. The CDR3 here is CASGTTGGAYNEQFF. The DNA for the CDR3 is TGTGCTAGTGGCACGACAGGGGGCGCCTACAATGAGCAGTTCTTC.

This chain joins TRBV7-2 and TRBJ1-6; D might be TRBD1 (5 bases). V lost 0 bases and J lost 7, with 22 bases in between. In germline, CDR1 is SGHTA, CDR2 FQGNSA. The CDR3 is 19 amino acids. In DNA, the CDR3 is TGTGCCAGCAGCTTAGCGCCCTCGTCGGGATGGGGGACGAATTCACCCCTCCACTTT. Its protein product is CASSLAPSSGWGTNSPLHF. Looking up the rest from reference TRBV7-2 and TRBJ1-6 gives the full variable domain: GAGVSQSPSNKVTEKGKDVELRCDPISGHTALYWYRQSLGQGLEFLIYFQGNSAPDKSGLPSDRFSAERTGGSVSTLTIQRTQQEDSAVYLCASSLAPSSGWGTNSPLHFGNGTRLTVT.

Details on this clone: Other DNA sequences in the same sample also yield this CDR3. CDR3 sequence reads: CSVGGLTNTGELFF. CDR3 nucleotides: TGCAGCGTTGGTGGACTCACGAACACCGGGGAGCTGTTTTTT. This chain links TRBV29-1 with TRBJ2-2; possible D gene TRBD2, 5 bases. This CDR3 spans 14 amino acids. V lost 4 bases, J lost 0 bases, and 9 bases lay in between. CDR1 and CDR2 (germline): SQVTM, ANQGSEA.

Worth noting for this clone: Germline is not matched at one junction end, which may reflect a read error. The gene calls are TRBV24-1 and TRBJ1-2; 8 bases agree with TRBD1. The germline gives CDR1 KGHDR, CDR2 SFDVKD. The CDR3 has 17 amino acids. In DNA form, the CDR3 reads TGTGCTACCAGTGAGCCGCACCACAGGGGGTGGCCCTATGGCTACACCTTC. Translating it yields CATSEPHHRGWPYGYTF.

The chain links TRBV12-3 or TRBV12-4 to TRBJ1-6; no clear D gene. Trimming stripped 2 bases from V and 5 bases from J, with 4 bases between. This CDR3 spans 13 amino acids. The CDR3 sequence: CASSLQDNSPLHF. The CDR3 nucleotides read TGTGCCAGCAGTTTACAGGATAATTCACCCCTCCACTTT.

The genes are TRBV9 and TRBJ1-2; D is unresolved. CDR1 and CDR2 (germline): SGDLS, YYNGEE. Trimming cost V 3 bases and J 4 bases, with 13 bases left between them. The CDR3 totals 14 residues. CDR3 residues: CASSAEDQFYGYTF. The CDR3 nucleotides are TGTGCCAGCAGCGCGGAAGACCAATTCTATGGCTACACCTTC.

Here the CDR3 DNA reads TGTGCCAGCAGTGAACTAGGCGGGGGCTCTGGGGCCAACGTCCTGACTTTC. Its translation: CASSELGGGSGANVLTF. V is TRBV6-1 and J is TRBJ2-6, with 7 positions matching TRBD2. With 2 bases clipped from V and 0 bases from J, the junction kept 4 bases outside the gene matches. Germline CDR1 and CDR2: MNHNS and SASEGT. This CDR3 is 17 amino acids long.

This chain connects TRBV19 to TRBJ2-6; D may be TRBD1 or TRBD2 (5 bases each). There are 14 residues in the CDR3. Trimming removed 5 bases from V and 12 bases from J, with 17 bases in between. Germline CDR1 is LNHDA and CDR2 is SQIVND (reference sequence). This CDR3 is CASSATGTAVVLTF. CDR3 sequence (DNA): TGTGCCAGTAGTGCAACCGGGACGGCAGTCGTCCTGACTTTC.

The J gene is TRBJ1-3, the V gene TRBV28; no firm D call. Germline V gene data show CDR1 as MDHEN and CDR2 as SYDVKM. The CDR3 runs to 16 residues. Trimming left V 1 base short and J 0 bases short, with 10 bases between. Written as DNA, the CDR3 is TGTGCCAGCAGTTTATCTTCCAGGTCCTCTGGAAACACCATATATTTT. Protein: CASSLSSRSSGNTIYF.

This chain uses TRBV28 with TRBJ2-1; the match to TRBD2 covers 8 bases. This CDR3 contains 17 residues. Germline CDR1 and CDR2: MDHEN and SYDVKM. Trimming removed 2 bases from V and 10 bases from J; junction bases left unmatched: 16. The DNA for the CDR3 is TGTGCCAGCAGTTTAAGATGGGGACTAGGGGAGGCAGAAGAGCAGTTCTTC. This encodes CASSLRWGLGEAEEQFF.